This T cell receptor beta chain was captured by sequencing in a study of PD-1 blockade in classical Hodgkin lymphoma. Germline-derived CDR1 and CDR2 are KGHSH and LQKENI. Germline trimming cut 5 bases from V and 4 bases from J; bases unmatched to any gene: 6. The CDR3 is made up of 15 amino acids. Clones were sequenced by immunoSEQ multiplex PCR, and TCRdb holds only the in-frame ones, with some missing. The table has 46,000 or so clones, roughly 90% seen once. Brentuximab vedotin exposure varied among the patients, all of whom had relapsed after autologous stem cell transplantation. The receptor was isolated from a human donor with classical Hodgkin lymphoma. The sequences come from peripheral blood mononuclear cells (PBMCs), collected at baseline. The V call is TRBV18, the J call TRBJ2-7, with 12 bases lining up with TRBD2. DNA for the CDR3: TGTGCCAGCTCAACGCTAGCGGGGGGGCTGTACGAGCAGTACTTC. Amino acid sequence: CASSTLAGGLYEQYF. The full variable domain, completed using reference TRBV18 and TRBJ2-7, is NAGVMQNPRHLVRRRGQEARLRCSPMKGHSHVYWYRQLPEEGLKFMVYLQKENIIDESGMPKERFSAEFPKEGPSILRIQQVVRGDSAAYFCASSTLAGGLYEQYFGPGTRLTVT.